This T cell receptor (beta chain) is drawn from a study of blood T cells in healthy people across ages. Points from the study as a whole: TCR beta diversity, measured per million T cells, fell in a roughly linear way with age.

The V and J ends lost 7 bases and 8 bases, in that order; junction bases with no gene match: 10. Germline V lookup: CDR1 SQVTM, CDR2 ANQGSEA. The CDR3 covers 13 residues. Only a few counts were recorded for this clonotype. Antigen: not known. It was with a sample-barcoded 5' primer and a J-beta primer mix that a second PCR of roughly 7 to 12 cycles was run. A template-switch adaptor containing 12 random nucleotides labeled each cDNA molecule. Every sample gave at least 2.5 million paired-end reads containing CDR3. TCRdb recomputed calls from the 5' RACE reads with MiXCR, one row per CDR3 protein. The top ten hold around a third of the sample, which has about 680,000 distinct CDR3 sequences, around 45% seen once.

The J gene is TRBJ2-7, the V gene TRBV29-1; 11 positions match TRBD2. This TCR came from a woman aged 60-70 years in good health. The sample taken for sequencing was blood. The CDR3 DNA reads as TGCAGCGCCGGAACTAGCGGGAGCGGGAAGCAGTACTTC. Amino acids: CSAGTSGSGKQYF.